This T cell receptor (beta chain) was sequenced during a study of blood T cell repertoires in COVID-19. Turning to the study itself: Specimens from acute and convalescent COVID-19 originated in the United States, Italy and Spain.

The CDR3 is made up of 14 amino acids. Germline CDR1 reads SGHRS; CDR2 reads YFSETQ. V shed 4 bases and J shed 8 bases, with 18 bases lying between them. Sequencing was performed with immunoSEQ multiplex PCR; in TCRdb, only in-frame clones are kept and a portion is missing. Among around 150,000 clones listed, roughly four fifths were seen once. The chain carries TRBV5-1 and TRBJ1-2, with D possibly matching TRBD1 (6 bases). The source of this sequence is a woman older than 75 with acute or convalescent COVID-19. The sequencing input was peripheral blood. CDR3 bases: TGCGCCAGCAGCGTCGACCTGGACCAGGGGGGCTACACCTTC. Translating it yields CASSVDLDQGGYTF.